This T cell receptor beta chain comes out of a study of T-cell memory formation after mild COVID-19. Study outcomes and limitations: Among CD4+ contracting clones, most were CM and EM, and CD8+ ones EMRA. Pre-infection memory already had some responding clones, implying cross-reactive memory joined.

One entry per CDR3 protein results from TCRdb running MiXCR on the 5' RACE reads. The profile shows approximately 150,000 distinct CDR3 sequences, 10% to 15% of them singletons. Comment on this clonotype: Its specificity is unknown.

Germline-derived CDR1 and CDR2 are SGHRS and YFSETQ. The CDR3 is made up of 17 amino acids. The junction had 11 bases not matched to a gene; V was cut back by 4 bases and J by 6 bases. The chain couples TRBV5-1 to TRBJ2-1; 12 bases are a match to TRBD1. The specimen was PBMCs or a T cell subset sorted from them (not recorded which). The source of this sequence is a man aged 18 to 30 who had mild COVID-19 (a few samples of this study predate the infection). Cell type and time point are not known. CDR3 DNA: TGCGCCAGCAGCCCTAGGGGGACAGGGGGCCGCTCCAATGAGCAGTTCTTC. Protein: CASSPRGTGGRSNEQFF.